This T cell receptor beta chain was sequenced in a study of cytomegalovirus exposure and HLA in healthy donors (dated 2017 in TCRdb). Context from the whole study: An earlier analysis of roughly 610 of the donors reported 250 to 300 Gb of sequence data and 95 million to 120 million unique TCR beta sequences obtained from 180 million or so T cells. Besides the first cohort of roughly 700 subjects, a separate validation cohort made up of 120 different subjects was used. All discovery cohort repertoires had been generated using a single sequencing platform. A later genetic analysis took genome-wide SNP genotypes for about 65% of the 666 donors and used that subset as a discovery cohort. HLA typing covered class I and class II loci at four-digit resolution. Using immunosequencing, the study profiled T cell repertoires from approximately 700 subjects and related those repertoires to cytomegalovirus serostatus. To study patterns of TCR occurrence, a later analysis re-analyzed previously published TCR beta repertoires from 700 or so donors and added high-resolution HLA genotyping. An earlier analysis of approximately 580 of the donors used high-throughput TCR beta sequencing to judge whether each TCR beta V gene segment behaved as functional or pseudogenic. High-throughput TCR immunosequencing, statistical association of individual TCRs with disease status, and machine learning were combined to predict cytomegalovirus infection status. The study was designed to test whether signatures of past pathogen exposure could be identified by cataloging public T cell receptors. Donor age, sex, ethnicity and CMV serostatus were compiled alongside the repertoire data. The later analysis used no new phenotypic data to find candidate immune exposures, relying instead on TCR beta sequences and their occurrence across donors. Typing coverage differed by locus: A, B, C, DRB1 and DQB1 were typed in roughly 620-630 donors, DQA1 in about 550, DPA1 in around 610, and DPB1 in 450 to 490. Five DR-DQ haplotypes were handled as single units for association and clustering, since linkage in the cohort was strong. Of the 350 to 450 genotyped donors, roughly 85% fell in the genetic ancestry cluster associated with self-reported Caucasian donors. On average, around 230,000 unique TCR beta nucleotide sequences were sequenced per donor among 300 to 500 genotyped donors of the cohort, with approximately 18% of those sequences being non-productive. About 280 gigabases of sequencing data and approximately 92 million unique TCR sequences made up an early release that covered several hundred HLA-typed donors. Study-wide findings and limitations: CMV serostatus was the only immune exposure information available for the cohort. Three of the identified cytomegalovirus-associated TCR beta chains were confirmed in vitro to be specific for cytomegalovirus antigens. Only TCR beta chains were sequenced in this cohort, and the absence of alpha or paired-chain data limited detectable features. A later analysis found that TCR association rates varied across HLA loci, with DRB1 alleles showing the most associated TCRs and HLA-C alleles the fewest. Roughly uniform sequencing depth across donors was assumed in presence/absence analyses, although this assumption may not hold. About 17 rarely observed V segments, including chromosome 9 orphons, were excluded from the earlier analysis of several hundred of the donors because counts were too low. Correlated functional status among segregating V segments might reflect linkage disequilibrium, but an unknown experimental factor could not be ruled out. According to a later analysis, most CMV-associated TCR beta chains appeared to be HLA-restricted, and the HLA associations seemed to be driven largely by CMV exposure. While some public TCRs were present in many individuals, most TCR sequences turned up only very rarely across donors. A cluster of highly shared sequence variants was judged likely to represent a technical artifact of the sequencing pipeline. An association between a missense DCLRE1C variant and V-gene and J-gene trimming of TCR beta chains was found in a later genetic analysis and replicated in an independent cohort. The authors suggested that the approach could potentially be extended to other disease states and immunological phenotypes. Some IMGT-functional V segments, including TRBV6-2 and TRBV6-3, could not be distinguished by the 87-base-pair reads and were therefore excluded. Several of the top co-occurrence clusters appeared to be linked to parvovirus B19, influenza, CMV and Epstein-Barr virus, according to a later analysis. A further reported finding was that TCR beta sequences accurately predicted the HLA-A and HLA-B alleles for most subjects in the first cohort. Compared with equally common non-associated chains, HLA-associated TCR beta chains in a later analysis were more clonally expanded and had lower generation probabilities. According to a later genetic analysis, donors in an Asian-associated ancestry cluster had fewer N-insertions in productive TCRs than the approximately 630-donor mean. Cytomegalovirus status was reported to be diagnosed by the classifier with high specificity and sensitivity in both the original and validation cohorts. Because HLA typing was unavailable for some donors at each locus, only the typed subset was used in association tests. In an earlier analysis of several hundred of the donors, most TCR beta V segments were observed in productive rearrangements about 87% or about 30% of the time, broadly matching IMGT annotations. A total of around 150 TCR beta chains were listed by the study as associated with cytomegalovirus. Assigning TCR associations to individual alleles was difficult when HLA alleles, especially DR and DQ, strongly co-occurred. A later analysis associated 15,000 or so TCR beta sequences with specific HLA alleles at a false discovery rate of 0.05.

A remark on this clone: Which antigen it targets is not known. The input lacks base qualities; no much larger clone sits a single base away.

Per the germline V gene, MGHDK is the CDR1 and SYGVNS is the CDR2. The CDR3 runs 16 amino acids, cysteine and phenylalanine included. Only the CDR3 part of the read is kept: 48 bases, read in frame from the first base. V was cut back by 4 bases and J by 4 bases, leaving a gap of 17 bases between them. Library preparation employed the immunoSEQ multiplex PCR assay. For the multiplex PCR, a mixture combining 60 forward primers for TCR Vbeta segments and 13 reverse primers for TCR Jbeta segments was used. Amplification of the CDR3 region of rearranged TCR beta genes was performed with a multiplex PCR assay on genomic DNA. On the Illumina HiSeq System, the amplified TCR beta libraries were sequenced as 87-base-pair reads. The authors processed their data as follows. A later analysis tallied tens of millions of unique TCR beta chains across the 666 repertoires, and roughly 11 million of those chains were shared by two or more donors. Raw reads were error-corrected and collapsed into unique sequences by a nearest-neighbor algorithm in which closely related sequences were merged to remove PCR and sequencing errors. CDR3 sequences were aligned to IMGT reference sequences to assign V, D and J gene segments. Each retained sequence needed at least a six-nucleotide match to both a V gene segment and a J gene segment. A rearrangement counted as productive if the CDR3 had no stop codons and remained in frame with V and J, and every other rearrangement counted as non-productive. Following IMGT convention, CDR3 was defined as the stretch from the second conserved V-encoded cysteine up to the conserved J-encoded phenylalanine. The earlier analysis of 500 to 750 of the donors excluded any sequence lacking an unambiguous match to a single V gene segment. In an earlier analysis of approximately 590 of the donors, V segments were called functional above 56.7% productive rearrangements and were called segregating when the between-donor standard deviation exceeded 5%. To diagnose cytomegalovirus status from the catalog of TCR beta chain sequences, a statistical classification framework was built. A later analysis assigned V and J genes by comparing TCR nucleotide sequences with IMGT/GENE-DB human TR gene sequences. Using the TCRdist pipeline, a later analysis assigned CDR3 sequences along with most-parsimonious VDJ recombination scenarios. In a later analysis, each TCR beta chain was defined by its CDR3 amino acid sequence together with its V-gene family, and reads lacking a unique V-gene family were excluded. To address suspected cross-contamination and a sequencing artifact, a later analysis removed 450 to 700 highly shared, low-generation-probability nucleotide sequences. In a later analysis, a clonal expansion index for each public chain was calculated from normalized within-repertoire ranks of inferred template counts. In a later analysis, generation probabilities were computed with a VDJ recombination model fitted to out-of-frame rearrangements, and the resulting probabilities were checked against IGoR. In a later analysis, hypergeometric tests were used to score TCR-TCR, TCR-HLA and TCR-CMV co-occurrence, with a repertoire-size bias correction applied to TCR pairs. A later analysis estimated false discovery rates by permuting HLA or CMV assignments 20 times. In a later analysis, co-occurring TCRs were grouped using DBSCAN, and TCRdist sequence similarity was added for clustering within HLA-allele-positive subsets. Repertoires with fewer than 30,000 or more than 120,000 public chains were left out of co-occurrence clustering, as were several repertoires with anomalous nucleotide sharing. Held by TCRdb, this immuneACCESS table contains in-frame sequences only and omits some clones. Under half of the omission traces to an unresolved V gene where checked; the cause of the rest is unknown. V and J calls and clone size are as listed in that table; D and trimming were resolved from the DNA. This sample holds 150,000 to 200,000 clones; roughly 80% were observed only once. About 4.8% of the sample comes from the top ten.

The cohort comprised fewer than 750 healthy bone marrow donors. At the time of sampling, all cohort members were nominally healthy, though unrecorded immune exposures were likely present. The donor tested CMV seronegative and was one of the 352 seronegative cohort members. A peripheral blood sample was provided by each donor, and peripheral blood mononuclear cells were used for TCR beta sequencing. Genomic DNA extraction from the blood cell samples was performed with the Qiagen DNeasy Blood Extraction Kit. The sequence links TRBV25-1 to TRBJ1-5; tentative D gene TRBD1, with 5 bases matching. Sequences were obtained from PBMCs. This TCR was recovered from a man between 25 and 39 years old in good health and CMV-seronegative. The CDR3 protein sequence reads: CASSGGGASPNQPQHF. The base sequence is TGTGCCAGCAGTGGAGGTGGGGCTTCGCCTAATCAGCCCCAGCATTTT.